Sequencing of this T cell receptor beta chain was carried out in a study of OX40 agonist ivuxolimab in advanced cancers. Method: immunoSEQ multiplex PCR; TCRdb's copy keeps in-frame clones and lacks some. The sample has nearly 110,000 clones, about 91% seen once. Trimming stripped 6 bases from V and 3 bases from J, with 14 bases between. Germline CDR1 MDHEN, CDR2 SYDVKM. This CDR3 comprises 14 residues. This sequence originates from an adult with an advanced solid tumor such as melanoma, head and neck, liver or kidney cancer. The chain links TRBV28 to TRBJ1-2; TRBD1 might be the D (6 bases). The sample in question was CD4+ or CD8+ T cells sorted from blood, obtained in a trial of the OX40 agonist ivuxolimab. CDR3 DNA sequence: TGTGCCAGCAGCTCACAGGGACACCACTATGGCTACACCTTC. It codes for CASSSQGHHYGYTF.